This TCR beta chain was profiled in a study of CD8 T cells in ankylosing spondylitis (dated by TCRdb to between 2016 and 2019). A note on the overall study: To find TCR variants linked to disease, the study profiled T cell receptor beta repertoires in ankylosing spondylitis patients and healthy donors. In total, the full study cohort was made up of 100 to 140 healthy donors and about two dozen ankylosing spondylitis patients. Peripheral blood samples were taken, and synovial fluid was additionally collected from ankylosing spondylitis patients. Overall study results and their limits: A CD8+ phenotype was shown by the disease-linked clones, which were found at relatively low frequencies in peripheral blood. Some motif variants had previously been reported in the synovial fluid and blood of reactive arthritis patients, which suggests shared mechanisms of disease initiation. A TCR beta motif of several highly homologous amino acid variants appeared characteristic of blood from ankylosing spondylitis patients. Significant enrichment of the disease-linked clones was reported in matched synovial fluid samples from ankylosing spondylitis patients.

There are a few counts of this clonotype. Its antigen is currently not known. No quality values exist for individual bases; no much larger clone is one base distant. V gives up 0 bases and J gives up 0 bases, and the segment between their germline ends measures 10 bases. As encoded in the germline V gene, CDR1 is SGHDT while CDR2 is YYEEEE. The CDR3 goes from the cysteine to the phenylalanine over 16 residues. CDR3 DNA only is kept here, 48 bases in frame from base 1. Instrument on record: Illumina HiSeq 2500. Quantitative 5'-RACE with molecular barcodes was the method used to prepare the TCR beta libraries. Per the authors' processing: A new computational method, built on a probabilistic model of VDJ rearrangement, was used to identify disease-linked TCR variants. In-frame beta chains were kept once TCRdb had trimmed the public reads at Q25 with fastp and called clones with MiXCR. Rows matching on CDR3 protein sequence are summarized as one entry with the most common DNA and genes. TCRdb, not the authors, supplied the V and J calls. This sample is represented by 700,000 or so distinct CDR3 sequences; 15% to 20% of them were singletons. The ten largest clones take up around 19% of the sample.

The sequence links TRBV5-6 to TRBJ1-5; the D gene is perhaps TRBD1, on 5 matching bases. This clonotype originated in a male donor with ankylosing spondylitis. The sample was blood, either unsorted or a sorted T cell fraction (not recorded which). The DNA sequence is given as TGTGCCAGCAGCTTGGCGGGGGATTATAGCAATCAGCCCCAGCATTTT. This codes for CASSLAGDYSNQPQHF.